What follows are 14 T cell receptor beta chains derived from one specimen sequenced in a study of cytomegalovirus exposure and HLA in healthy donors. Vbeta (60) and Jbeta (13) primers were used in the PCR. Using immunoSEQ multiplex PCR, the repertoire was profiled, and TCRdb retains in-frame clones only, with some absent. The sample comprises 100,000 to 150,000 clones, roughly 17% of which are singletons, and approximately 2.6% rests with the top ten. Sequences were obtained from PBMCs. The receptor source for this set is a female donor in good health and CMV-seropositive.

V gene TRBV7-9 combines with J gene TRBJ1-3; the D gene is possibly TRBD1 (5 bases). The CDR3 totals 15 residues. Trimming took off 2 bases at V and 2 bases at J, with 10 bases between the two ends. CDR1 and CDR2 from the germline V gene are SEHNR and FQNEAQ (reference sequence). DNA for the CDR3: TGTGCCAGCAGCTTAACTTCGGGGGCTGGAAACACCATATATTTT. Amino acid sequence: CASSLTSGAGNTIYF.

The V gene is TRBV5-1, the J gene TRBJ2-3, with a possible D match to TRBD1 (6 bases). From germline, CDR1 is SGHRS and CDR2 YFSETQ. Deletions cut 3 bases from V and 2 bases from J, with 19 bases between. CDR3 size: 17 residues. CDR3 coding DNA: TGCGCCAGCAGCTCCACAGGGACCTCTCACGTCACAGATACGCAGTATTTT. Translation: CASSSTGTSHVTDTQYF.

The CDR3 DNA follows: TGTGCCAGCACCGGGCAGGGGGCTAGAAACACCATATATTTT. Protein sequence: CASTGQGARNTIYF. This chain joins TRBV6-5 and TRBJ1-3, with TRBD1 identical over 8 bases. CDR3 size: 14 residues. CDR1 and CDR2 from the germline V gene are MNHEY and SVGAGI. V lost 7 bases, J lost 5 bases, and 7 bases stayed unmatched.

The rearrangement links TRBV19 to TRBJ1-2, with TRBD1 as a possible D gene (5 bases). Between the trimmed V and J ends, which lost 4 bases and 3 bases, there was a span of 9 bases. The CDR3 runs 13 residues. Germline V gene data show CDR1 as LNHDA and CDR2 as SQIVND (reference sequence). The CDR3 DNA sequence: TGTGCCAGTAGTACAACAGGCGACTATGGCTACACCTTC. Encoded protein: CASSTTGDYGYTF.

The J gene is TRBJ2-7, the V gene TRBV18, with D possibly being TRBD1 (6 bases). This CDR3 contains 13 residues. V was trimmed by 2 bases and J by 12 bases, leaving 17 bases between them. Germline-derived CDR1 and CDR2 are KGHSH and LQKENI. This CDR3 is CASSPAGDGNGYF. The CDR3 region has the DNA TGTGCCAGCTCACCAGCAGGGGACGGAAACGGGTACTTC.

The rearrangement uses TRBV7-2 and TRBJ1-2; TRBD1 is a possible D gene (6 bases). This CDR3 comprises 13 residues. V was cut by 6 bases and J by 2 bases, with 10 bases left in between. CDR1 and CDR2 (germline): SGHTA, FQGNSA. The CDR3 DNA follows: TGTGCCAGCAGATATACAGGGAACTATGGCTACACCTTC. Its translation is CASRYTGNYGYTF. The complete variable domain, with remaining parts taken from reference TRBV7-2 and TRBJ1-2, reads GAGVSQSPSNKVTEKGKDVELRCDPISGHTALYWYRQSLGQGLEFLIYFQGNSAPDKSGLPSDRFSAERTGGSVSTLTIQRTQQEDSAVYLCASRYTGNYGYTFGSGTRLTVV.

The chain links TRBV28 to TRBJ2-5, with 7 bases that match TRBD1. V shed 8 bases and J 2 bases; nucleotides not matched to a gene: 14. Germline lookup yields CDR1 MDHEN and CDR2 SYDVKM. The CDR3 has 16 amino acids. In nucleotides, the CDR3 is TGTGCCAGCTCTTATGGGCCTAGACAGGGACAAGAGACCCAGTACTTC. Translating it yields CASSYGPRQGQETQYF.

The V gene is TRBV2, the J gene TRBJ1-5, with a tentative D call TRBD1 (6 bases). CDR3 length: 15 amino acids. Looked up from germline, CDR1 is SNHLY and CDR2 is FYNNEI. V was clipped by 6 bases and J by 4 bases, with 16 bases between them. The CDR3 reads CASSRTALGNQPQHF. Written as DNA, the CDR3 is TGTGCCAGCAGCAGGACAGCGCTAGGTAATCAGCCCCAGCATTTT.

In its sample, this clone was seen a few times. The chain uses TRBV19 and TRBJ1-1, with D uncertain. The CDR3 contains 12 residues. V lost 3 bases, J lost 1 base, and 3 bases lay in between. Germline values: CDR1 LNHDA, CDR2 SQIVND (reference sequence). DNA for the CDR3: TGTGCCAGTAGTATCTCGAACACTGAAGCTTTCTTT. Translation gives CASSISNTEAFF. Complete variable domain (other parts from reference TRBV19 and TRBJ1-1): DGGITQSPKYLFRKEGQNVTLSCEQNLNHDAMYWYRQDPGQGLRLIYYSQIVNDFQKGDIAEGYSVSREKKESFPLTVTSAQKNPTAFYLCASSISNTEAFFGQGTRLTVV.

The chain employs TRBV5-1 and TRBJ2-3; 12 bases map to TRBD2. The V and J ends lost 2 bases and 3 bases, in that order; junction bases with no gene match: 4. CDR3 length: 16 amino acids. From germline, CDR1 is SGHRS and CDR2 YFSETQ. CDR3 in amino acids: CASSFTSGGNTDTQYF. Here the CDR3 DNA reads TGCGCCAGCAGCTTCACTAGCGGGGGGAATACAGATACGCAGTATTTT. Filled out from reference TRBV5-1 and TRBJ2-3, the complete variable domain reads KAGVTQTPRYLIKTRGQQVTLSCSPISGHRSVSWYQQTPGQGLQFLFEYFSETQRNKGNFPGRFSGRQFSNSRSEMNVSTLELGDSALYLCASSFTSGGNTDTQYFGPGTRLTVL.

The table lists this clone with a few counts. The chain couples TRBV28 to TRBJ1-2; tentatively, D is TRBD1 (5 bases). In germline, CDR1 is MDHEN, CDR2 SYDVKM. The CDR3 contains 13 residues. Trimming took 4 bases from V and 8 from J, leaving 14 bases between them. The CDR3 sequence: CASSWGTLQGYTF. CDR3 in DNA: TGTGCCAGCAGTTGGGGGACTCTGCAGGGCTACACCTTC.

The gene calls are TRBV6-1 and TRBJ2-3; a possible D gene is TRBD2 (6 bases). CDR1 MNHNS and CDR2 SASEGT come from the germline V gene. CDR3 length: 14 amino acids. The V end lost 7 bases, the J end lost 1 base, and 12 bases lay between the germline ends. DNA of the CDR3: TGTGCCAGCACGTTTGGCGGGGGCACAGATACGCAGTATTTT. It specifies CASTFGGGTDTQYF.

In its sample, this clone was seen a few times. V is TRBV7-3 and J is TRBJ2-7; possibly TRBD2 for D (5 bases). The CDR3 contains 15 residues. Trimming cost V 1 base and J 1 base, with 11 bases left between them. CDR1 is SGHTA and CDR2 is FQGTGA in the germline V gene. The CDR3 DNA follows: TGTGCCAGCAGCTTAATGGCAGCGGCTTCCTACGAGCAGTACTTC. Its translation: CASSLMAAASYEQYF.

V and J are TRBV7-2 and TRBJ1-1; TRBD1 matches at 8 bases. This CDR3 comprises 16 residues. The V gene end was trimmed by 5 bases and the J gene end by 3 bases; junction bases not matched to a gene: 11. CDR1 is SGHTA, CDR2 FQGNSA, per germline. The CDR3 here is CASSAPDREADTEAFF. DNA of the CDR3: TGTGCCAGCAGCGCCCCGGACAGGGAAGCGGACACTGAAGCTTTCTTT.